This is a list of T cell receptor beta chains from one sample in a study of beta chain features in type 1 diabetes. Libraries were prepared by immunoSEQ multiplex PCR; TCRdb keeps only in-frame clonotypes and omits some of them. The sample yields roughly 53,000 clones, 42% seen once. The sequenced sample was Tregs from blood. The receptors stem from a man aged 30-40 years with type 1 diabetes. CDR3s include the opening cysteine and the closing phenylalanine or tryptophan. A D gene is named only where the DNA matches it firmly. The size entry is marked missing in some rows and otherwise reads once, few, many or a size class.

j_call v_call d_call clone_size cdr3_aa cdr3_nt
TRBJ2-3 TRBV5-6 TRBD2 . CASRPGSGRARTQYF TGTGCCAGCAGGCCGGGGAGCGGGAGGGCACGCACGCAGTATTTT
TRBJ2-6 TRBV7-9 TRBD1 few CASSWGTGGANVLTF TGTGCCAGCAGCTGGGGGACAGGCGGGGCCAACGTCCTGACTTTC
TRBJ2-5 TRBV5-6 TRBD2 . CASSHVRREGRETQYF TGTGCCAGCAGCCATGTGCGGCGGGAGGGCCGAGAGACCCAGTACTTC
TRBJ1-3 TRBV9 . . CASSVFTGLSNTIYF TGTGCCAGCAGCGTTTTTACAGGTTTAAGCAACACCATATATTTT
TRBJ2-1 TRBV6-5 TRBD2 . CASRRLASYNEQFF TGTGCCAGCAGAAGACTAGCATCCTACAATGAGCAGTTCTTC
TRBJ1-2 TRBV13 . few CASSLAGVSGYTF TGTGCCAGCAGCTTAGCGGGAGTGAGTGGCTACACCTTC
TRBJ2-7 TRBV28 . few CASSLGLFYEQYF TGTGCCAGCAGTTTGGGGCTCTTCTACGAGCAGTACTTC
TRBJ2-7 TRBV27 . . CASSLGRQQYF TGTGCCAGCAGTTTAGGGCGCCAGCAGTACTTC
TRBJ1-2 TRBV28 TRBD1 . CASSFPPGQILLGGYTF TGTGCCAGCAGTTTTCCTCCGGGACAGATTCTTTTAGGTGGCTACACCTTC
TRBJ2-3 TRBV28 . once CASSSLPTVPGVTDTQYF TGTGCCAGCAGTTCTCTCCCGACCGTTCCCGGGGTCACAGATACGCAGTATTTT
TRBJ2-5 TRBV19 TRBD2 . CASSPLPGAGKQETQYF TGTGCCAGTAGTCCGCTCCCGGGAGCGGGGAAACAAGAGACCCAGTACTTC
TRBJ2-3 TRBV28 . . CASMVGGMSAKDTQYF TGTGCCAGCATGGTTGGCGGGATGTCGGCGAAAGATACGCAGTATTTT